Detailed here is one T cell receptor (beta chain). This CDR3 contains 13 residues. V was cut by 6 bases and J by 2 bases, with 8 bases left in between. Looked up from germline, CDR1 is SNHLY and CDR2 is FYNNEI. The data derive from a study of control samples from healthy donors and cancer patients. Measured with immunoSEQ multiplex PCR; TCRdb has only the in-frame clones, and not every one. Of roughly 150,000 clones detected, over 90% appear once; the ten largest clones hold approximately 2.5%. Specimen: blood. This TCR was sampled from a middle-aged man in good health. This chain uses TRBV2 with TRBJ1-5; tentative D call: TRBD1 (6 bases). The CDR3 loop reads CASRQGGNQPQHF. As DNA, the CDR3 is TGTGCCAGCAGACAGGGTGGCAATCAGCCCCAGCATTTT.